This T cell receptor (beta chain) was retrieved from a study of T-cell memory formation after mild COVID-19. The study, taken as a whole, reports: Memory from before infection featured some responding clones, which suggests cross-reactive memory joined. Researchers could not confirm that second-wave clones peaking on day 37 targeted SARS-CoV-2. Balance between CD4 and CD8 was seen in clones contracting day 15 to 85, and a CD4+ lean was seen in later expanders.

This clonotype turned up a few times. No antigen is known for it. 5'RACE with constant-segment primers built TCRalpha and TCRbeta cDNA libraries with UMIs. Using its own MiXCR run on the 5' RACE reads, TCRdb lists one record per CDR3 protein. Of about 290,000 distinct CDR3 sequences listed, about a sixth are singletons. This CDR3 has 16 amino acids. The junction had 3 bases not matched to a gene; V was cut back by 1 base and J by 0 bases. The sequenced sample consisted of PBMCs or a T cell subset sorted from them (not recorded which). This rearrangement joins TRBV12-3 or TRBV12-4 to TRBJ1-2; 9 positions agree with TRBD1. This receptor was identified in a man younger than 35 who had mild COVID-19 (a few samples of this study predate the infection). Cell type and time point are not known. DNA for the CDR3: TGTGCCAGCAGTTTAGTGACAGGGGGAGCTAACTATGGCTACACCTTC. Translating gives CASSLVTGGANYGYTF.